This is a list of T cell receptor beta chains from one sample in a study of cytomegalovirus exposure and HLA in healthy donors. Using immunoSEQ multiplex PCR, the repertoire was profiled, and TCRdb retains in-frame clones only, with some absent. The sample carries around 130,000 clones, roughly 80% recorded once. The material sequenced was PBMCs. These receptors were collected from a woman aged 40 to 55 in good health and CMV-seropositive. CDR3s include the opening cysteine and the closing phenylalanine or tryptophan. D genes are given only for firm matches. Clone size is not always given. Where it is, it says once, few, many or a class for expanded clones.

len,j_gene,v_gene,abundance,d_gene,CDR3aa,CDR3nt
13,TRBJ2-5,TRBV5-1,few,.,CASSLDRGETQYF,TGCGCCAGCAGCTTGGACCGAGGAGAGACCCAGTACTTC
14,TRBJ2-7,TRBV7-2,.,.,CASSWDFQSYEQYF,TGTGCCAGCAGCTGGGACTTCCAATCCTACGAGCAGTACTTC
13,TRBJ1-3,TRBV11-2,.,.,CASSSGLGNTIYF,TGCGCCAGCAGCTCAGGTTTGGGAAACACCATATATTTT
15,TRBJ2-5,TRBV19,.,TRBD1,CASSRGQGVMETQYF,TGTGCCAGTAGTAGGGGACAGGGAGTTATGGAGACCCAGTACTTC
14,TRBJ1-1,TRBV7-9,.,.,CASSPGVLNTEAFF,TGTGCCAGCAGCCCAGGGGTGTTGAACACTGAAGCTTTCTTT
15,TRBJ2-7,TRBV19,.,TRBD1,CASSIGQGIGYEQYF,TGTGCCAGTAGCATCGGACAGGGGATCGGGTACGAGCAGTACTTC
13,TRBJ2-3,TRBV7-9,.,TRBD1,CASRQGDLDTQYF,TGTGCCAGCCGACAGGGGGACTTAGATACGCAGTATTTT
16,TRBJ1-4,TRBV10-3,.,.,CAISESISGLREKLFF,TGTGCCATCAGTGAGTCGATAAGCGGACTTCGAGAAAAACTGTTTTTT
14,TRBJ2-3,TRBV27,.,.,CASSPRPGTDTQYF,TGTGCCAGCAGTCCCCGACCGGGTACAGATACGCAGTATTTT
14,TRBJ1-3,TRBV5-1,.,.,CASSLGTDGNTIYF,TGCGCCAGCAGCTTGGGGACAGATGGAAACACCATATATTTT
15,TRBJ2-3,TRBV5-1,few,TRBD2,CASSLLAVYTDTQYF,TGCGCCAGCAGCTTACTAGCGGTCTACACAGATACGCAGTATTTT
11,TRBJ2-5,TRBV7-8,.,.,CASTPMWTQYF,TGTGCCAGCACCCCAATGTGGACCCAGTACTTC
16,TRBJ1-2,TRBV11-3,once,TRBD1,CASSFVRDSLYYGYTF,TGTGCCAGCAGCTTCGTCCGGGACAGTCTTTACTATGGCTACACCTTC
15,TRBJ1-1,TRBV30,.,TRBD1,CAWSAKWTGRTEAFF,TGTGCCTGGAGCGCAAAATGGACAGGCCGCACTGAAGCTTTCTTT
16,TRBJ2-4,TRBV6-6,.,TRBD1,CASSFPGTGVQNIQYF,TGTGCCAGCAGTTTTCCCGGGACAGGGGTCCAAAACATTCAGTACTTC
14,TRBJ2-1,TRBV18,once,.,CASSKSERYNEQFF,TGTGCCAGCTCAAAGAGCGAGAGGTACAATGAGCAGTTCTTC
16,TRBJ1-4,TRBV14,.,.,CASSRLEGRVGEKLFF,TGTGCCAGCAGCCGGCTGGAGGGCAGGGTGGGAGAAAAACTGTTTTTT